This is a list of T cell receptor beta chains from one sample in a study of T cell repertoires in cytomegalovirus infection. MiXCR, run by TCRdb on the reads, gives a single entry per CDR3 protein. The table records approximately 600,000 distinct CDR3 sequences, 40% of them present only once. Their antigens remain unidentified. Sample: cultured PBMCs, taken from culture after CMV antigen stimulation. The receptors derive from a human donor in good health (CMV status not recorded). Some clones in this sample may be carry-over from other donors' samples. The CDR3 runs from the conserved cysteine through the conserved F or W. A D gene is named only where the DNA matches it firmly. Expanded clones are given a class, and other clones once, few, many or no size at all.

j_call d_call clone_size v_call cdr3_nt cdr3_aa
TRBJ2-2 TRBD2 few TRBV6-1 TGTGCCAGCACCGTACTAGCGGGAGTCACCGGGGAGCTGTTTTTT CASTVLAGVTGELFF
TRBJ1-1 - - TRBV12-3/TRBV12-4 TGTGCCAGCATCAAGGACGGGGGCACTGAAGCTTTCTTT CASIKDGGTEAFF
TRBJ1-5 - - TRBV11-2 TGTGCCAGCAGCCGAACTACCGCAGGGTTCAATCAGCCCCAGCATTTT CASSRTTAGFNQPQHF
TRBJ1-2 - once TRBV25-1 TGTGCCAGCAGCCCACGACAGAGCCTTTCCTATGGCTACACCTTC CASSPRQSLSYGYTF
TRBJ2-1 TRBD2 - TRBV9 TGTGCCAGCAGCGTCCGGGGGGACAATGAGCAGTTCTTC CASSVRGDNEQFF
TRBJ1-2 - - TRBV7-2 TGTGCCAGCAGCTCCGGACCCCTCTTGGGGGGCTATGGCTACACCTTC CASSSGPLLGGYGYTF
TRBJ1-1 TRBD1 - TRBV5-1 TGCGCCAGCAGCGCAAGGGACAGTCGGACTGAAGCTTTCTTT CASSARDSRTEAFF
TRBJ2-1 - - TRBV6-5 TGTGCCAGCAGTTATGGCAGGGTGAAATTGAGCGAGCAGTTCTTC CASSYGRVKLSEQFF
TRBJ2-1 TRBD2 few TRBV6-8 TGTGCCAGCAGTTCCATAAGGAGCGGGAGTTCCTACAATGAGCAGTTCTTC CASSSIRSGSSYNEQFF
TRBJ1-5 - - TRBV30 TGTGCCTGGAGTGGGGGCTTAAATCAGCCCCAGCATTTT CAWSGGLNQPQHF
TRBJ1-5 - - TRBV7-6 TGTGCCAGCCAGGGTAGTCGGGATCAGCCCCAGCATTTT CASQGSRDQPQHF
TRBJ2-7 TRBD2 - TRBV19 TGTGCCAGTAGTATAGAACTAGCGTACGAGCAGTACTTC CASSIELAYEQYF
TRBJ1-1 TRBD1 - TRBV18 TGTGCCAGCTCCCCCCGCAGGACAGGATTGAACACTGAAGCTTTCTTT CASSPRRTGLNTEAFF
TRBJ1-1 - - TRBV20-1 TGCAGTGCCCGCCCGGGGATTGGGTACACTGAAGCTTTCTTT CSARPGIGYTEAFF
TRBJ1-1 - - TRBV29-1 TGCAGCGTTGAAGATCAGGTTATGAACACTGAAGCTTTCTTT CSVEDQVMNTEAFF
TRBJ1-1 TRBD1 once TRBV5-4 TGTGCCAGCAGCTACTACAGGGGGCGAGACACTGAAGCTTTCTTT CASSYYRGRDTEAFF
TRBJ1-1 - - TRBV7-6 TGTGCCAGCAGGCAACAGGGAGGAGCTTTCTTT CASRQQGGAFF
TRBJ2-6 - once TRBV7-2 TGTGCCAGCAGCTTCACGGTGGTCGGGGCCAACGTCCTGACTTTC CASSFTVVGANVLTF
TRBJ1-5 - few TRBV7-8 TGTGCCAGCAGCTTATCATCCCCGCAAAATCCCGGACACGAAAATCAGCCCCAGCATTTT CASSLSSPQNPGHENQPQHF
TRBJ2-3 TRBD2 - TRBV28 TGTGCCAGCAGTTTATTGATTCGGCGGGGGGTTAGCACAGATACGCAGTATTTT CASSLLIRRGVSTDTQYF
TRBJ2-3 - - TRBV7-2 TGTGCCAGCAGCCCGAGACGTACGGCGGATACGCAGTATTTT CASSPRRTADTQYF
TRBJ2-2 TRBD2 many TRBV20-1 TGCAGTGCTAGACTACGGGACTATGGGGAGCTGTTTTTT CSARLRDYGELFF
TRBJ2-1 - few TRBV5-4 TGTGCCAGCAGCCCCCCGACAGGCTACAATGAGCAGTTCTTC CASSPPTGYNEQFF
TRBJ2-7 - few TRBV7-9 TGTGCCAGCAGCTTCTTTGGCCGCTCCTACGAGCAGTACTTC CASSFFGRSYEQYF
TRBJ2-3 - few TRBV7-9 TGTGCCAGCGAGACCCTGGGAGGGGGAGATACGCAGTATTTT CASETLGGGDTQYF
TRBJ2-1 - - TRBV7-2 TGTGCCAGCAGCGAAAGGGACAATGAGCAGTTCTTC CASSERDNEQFF
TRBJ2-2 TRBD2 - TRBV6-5 TGTGCCAGCACCGGGGGACTAGGATGGGCTGGGGAGCTGTTTTTT CASTGGLGWAGELFF
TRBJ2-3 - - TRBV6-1 TGTGCCAGCAGAGACGGGACCGCAACAGATACGCAGTATTTT CASRDGTATDTQYF
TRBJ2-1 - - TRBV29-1 TGCAGCATATTCGGGGATGAGCAGTTCTTC CSIFGDEQFF
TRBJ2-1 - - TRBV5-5 TGTGCCAGCAGCCGACCCCGGGTAGGATCCCCTTCTGGTGAGCAGTTCTTC CASSRPRVGSPSGEQFF
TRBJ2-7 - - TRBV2 TGTGCCAGCAGCCCGAGTTGGGAGCAGTACTTC CASSPSWEQYF